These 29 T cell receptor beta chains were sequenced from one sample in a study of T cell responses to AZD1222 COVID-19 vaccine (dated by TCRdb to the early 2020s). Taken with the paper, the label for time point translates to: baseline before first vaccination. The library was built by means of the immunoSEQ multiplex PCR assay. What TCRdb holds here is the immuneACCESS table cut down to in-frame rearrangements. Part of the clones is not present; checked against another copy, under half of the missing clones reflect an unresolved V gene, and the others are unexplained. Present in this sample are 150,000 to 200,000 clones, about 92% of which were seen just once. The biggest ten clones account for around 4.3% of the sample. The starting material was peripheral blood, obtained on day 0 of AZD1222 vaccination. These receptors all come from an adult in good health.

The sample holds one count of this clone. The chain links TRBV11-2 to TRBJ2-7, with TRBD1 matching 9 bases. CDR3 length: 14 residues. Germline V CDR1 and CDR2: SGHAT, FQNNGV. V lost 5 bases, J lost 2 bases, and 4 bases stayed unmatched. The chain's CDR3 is CASSKGQGPYEQYF. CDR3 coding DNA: TGTGCCAGCAGCAAAGGACAGGGGCCCTACGAGCAGTACTTC.

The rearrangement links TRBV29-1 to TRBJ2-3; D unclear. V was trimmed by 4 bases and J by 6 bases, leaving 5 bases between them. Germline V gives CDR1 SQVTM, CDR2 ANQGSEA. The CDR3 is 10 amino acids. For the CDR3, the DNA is TGCAGCGTTGGGTTCGATACGCAGTATTTT. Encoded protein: CSVGFDTQYF.

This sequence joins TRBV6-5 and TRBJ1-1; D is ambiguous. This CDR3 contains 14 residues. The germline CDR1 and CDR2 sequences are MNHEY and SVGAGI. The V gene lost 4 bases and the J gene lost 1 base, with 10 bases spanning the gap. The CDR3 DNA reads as TGTGCCAGCAGTTGGAGCCTAACGAACACTGAAGCTTTCTTT. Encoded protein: CASSWSLTNTEAFF.

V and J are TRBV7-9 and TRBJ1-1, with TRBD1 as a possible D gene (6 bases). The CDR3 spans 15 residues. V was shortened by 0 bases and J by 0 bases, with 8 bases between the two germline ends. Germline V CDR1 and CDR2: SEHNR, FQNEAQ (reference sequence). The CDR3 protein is CASSLADRLNTEAFF. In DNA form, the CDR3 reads TGTGCCAGCAGCTTAGCGGACAGACTGAACACTGAAGCTTTCTTT.

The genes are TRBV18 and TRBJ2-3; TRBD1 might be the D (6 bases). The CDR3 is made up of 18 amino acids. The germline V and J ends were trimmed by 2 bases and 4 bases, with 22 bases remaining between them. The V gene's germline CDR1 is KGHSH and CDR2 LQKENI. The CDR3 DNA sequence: TGTGCCAGCTCACCATACATGCGGACAGCCTTGGGCCCAGATACGCAGTATTTT. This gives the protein CASSPYMRTALGPDTQYF.

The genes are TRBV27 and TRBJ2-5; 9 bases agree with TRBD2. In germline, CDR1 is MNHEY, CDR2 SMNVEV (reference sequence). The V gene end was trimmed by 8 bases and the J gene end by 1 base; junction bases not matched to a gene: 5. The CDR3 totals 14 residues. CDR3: CASRLAGAQETQYF. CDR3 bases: TGTGCCAGCCGATTAGCGGGGGCCCAAGAGACCCAGTACTTC.

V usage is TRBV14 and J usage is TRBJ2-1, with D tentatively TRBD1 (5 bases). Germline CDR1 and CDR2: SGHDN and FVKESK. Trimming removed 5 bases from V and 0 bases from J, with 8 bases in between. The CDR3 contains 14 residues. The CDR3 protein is CASSGAISYNEQFF. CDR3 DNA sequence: TGTGCCAGCAGCGGGGCAATCTCCTACAATGAGCAGTTCTTC.

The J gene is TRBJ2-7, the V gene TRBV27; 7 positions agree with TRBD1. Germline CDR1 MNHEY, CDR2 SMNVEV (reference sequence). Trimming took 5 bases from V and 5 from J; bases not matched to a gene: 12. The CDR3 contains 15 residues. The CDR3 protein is CASSPQINQGDEQYF. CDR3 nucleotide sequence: TGTGCCAGCAGTCCACAGATCAATCAGGGGGACGAGCAGTACTTC.

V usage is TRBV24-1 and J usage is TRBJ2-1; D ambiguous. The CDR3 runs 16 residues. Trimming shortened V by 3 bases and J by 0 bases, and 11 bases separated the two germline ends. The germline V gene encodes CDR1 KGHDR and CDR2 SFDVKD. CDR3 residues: CATSDHRMGSYNEQFF. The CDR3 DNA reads TGTGCCACCAGTGATCACCGCATGGGCTCCTACAATGAGCAGTTCTTC.

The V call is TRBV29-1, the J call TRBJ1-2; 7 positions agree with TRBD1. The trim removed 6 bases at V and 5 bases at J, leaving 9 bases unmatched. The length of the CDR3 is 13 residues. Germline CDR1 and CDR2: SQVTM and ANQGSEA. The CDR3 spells CSVDDRVYYGYTF. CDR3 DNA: TGCAGCGTAGATGACAGGGTTTATTATGGCTACACCTTC.

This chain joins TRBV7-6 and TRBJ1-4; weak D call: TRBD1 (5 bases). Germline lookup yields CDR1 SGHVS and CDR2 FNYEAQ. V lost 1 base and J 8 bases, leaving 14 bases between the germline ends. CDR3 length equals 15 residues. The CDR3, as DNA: TGTGCCAGCAGCTTAGGGGTTGGGGCCGGGGAAAAACTGTTTTTT. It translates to CASSLGVGAGEKLFF.

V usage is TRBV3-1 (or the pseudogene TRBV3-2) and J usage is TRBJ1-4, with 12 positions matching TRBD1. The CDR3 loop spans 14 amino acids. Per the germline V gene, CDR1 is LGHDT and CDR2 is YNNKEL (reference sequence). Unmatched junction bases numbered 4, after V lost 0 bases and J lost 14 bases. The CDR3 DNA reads TGTGCCAGCAGCCAAGAGGTGGGACAGGGGGCTCTGTTTTTT. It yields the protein CASSQEVGQGALFF.

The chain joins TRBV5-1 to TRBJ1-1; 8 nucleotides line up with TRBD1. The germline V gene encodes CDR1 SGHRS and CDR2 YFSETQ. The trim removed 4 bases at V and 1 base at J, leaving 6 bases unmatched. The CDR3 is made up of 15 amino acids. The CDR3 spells CASSITQGGNTEAFF. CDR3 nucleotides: TGCGCCAGCAGCATCACACAGGGGGGGAACACTGAAGCTTTCTTT.

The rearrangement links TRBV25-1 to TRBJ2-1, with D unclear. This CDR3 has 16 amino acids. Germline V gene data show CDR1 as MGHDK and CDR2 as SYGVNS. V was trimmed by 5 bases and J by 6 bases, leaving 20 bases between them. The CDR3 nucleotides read TGTGCCAGCAGTCTAGTAGTGGCAAGCCACCTCAATGAGCAGTTCTTC. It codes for CASSLVVASHLNEQFF.

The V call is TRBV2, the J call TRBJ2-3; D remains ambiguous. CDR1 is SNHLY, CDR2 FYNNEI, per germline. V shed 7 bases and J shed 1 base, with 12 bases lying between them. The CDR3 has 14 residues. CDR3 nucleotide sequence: TGTGCCAGCAAGGTAGGATTAGGCACAGATACGCAGTATTTT. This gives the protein CASKVGLGTDTQYF.

The CDR3 loop reads CASSYQPGSTGELFF. DNA for the CDR3: TGTGCCAGCAGTTACCAGCCGGGGAGTACCGGGGAGCTGTTTTTT. The chain couples TRBV6-5 to TRBJ2-2; D possibly corresponds to TRBD2 (5 bases). Trimming left V 2 bases short and J 5 bases short, with 12 bases between. Germline loops: CDR1 MNHEY, CDR2 SVGAGI. This CDR3 is 15 amino acids long.

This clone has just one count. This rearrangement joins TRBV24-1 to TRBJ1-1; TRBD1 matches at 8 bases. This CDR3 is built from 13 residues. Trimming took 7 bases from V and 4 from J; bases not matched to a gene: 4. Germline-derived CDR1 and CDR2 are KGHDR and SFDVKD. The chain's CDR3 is CATRAGQGTEAFF. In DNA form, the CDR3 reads TGTGCCACCAGGGCTGGACAGGGCACTGAAGCTTTCTTT.

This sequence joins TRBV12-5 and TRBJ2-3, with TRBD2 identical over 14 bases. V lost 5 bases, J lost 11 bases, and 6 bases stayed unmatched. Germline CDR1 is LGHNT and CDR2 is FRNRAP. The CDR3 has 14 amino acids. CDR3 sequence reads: CASGPRLAGGVQYF. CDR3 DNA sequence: TGTGCTAGTGGTCCGAGACTAGCGGGGGGGGTGCAGTATTTT. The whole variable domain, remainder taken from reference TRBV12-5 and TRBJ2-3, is DARVTQTPRHKVTEMGQEVTMRCQPILGHNTVFWYRQTMMQGLELLAYFRNRAPLDDSGMPKDRFSAEMPDATLATLKIQPSEPRDSAVYFCASGPRLAGGVQYFGPGTRLTVL.

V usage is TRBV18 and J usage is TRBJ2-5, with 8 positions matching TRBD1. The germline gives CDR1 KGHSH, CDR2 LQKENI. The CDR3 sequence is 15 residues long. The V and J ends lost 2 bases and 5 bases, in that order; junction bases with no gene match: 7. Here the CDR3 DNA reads TGTGCCAGCTCACCAAGGCAGGGGGCATACGAGACCCAGTACTTC. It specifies CASSPRQGAYETQYF.

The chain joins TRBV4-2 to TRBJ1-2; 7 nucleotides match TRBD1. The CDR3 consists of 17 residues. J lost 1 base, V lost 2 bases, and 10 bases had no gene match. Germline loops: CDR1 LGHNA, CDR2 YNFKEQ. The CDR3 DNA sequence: TGTGCCAGCAGCCAATCGGGGACAGCTTTTTTTAACTATGGCTACACCTTC. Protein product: CASSQSGTAFFNYGYTF.

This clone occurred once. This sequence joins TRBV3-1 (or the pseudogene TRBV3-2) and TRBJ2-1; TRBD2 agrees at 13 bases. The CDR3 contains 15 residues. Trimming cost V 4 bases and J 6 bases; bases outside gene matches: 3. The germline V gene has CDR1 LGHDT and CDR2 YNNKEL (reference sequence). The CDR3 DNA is TGTGCCAGCAGCCCCGGGACTAGCGGGGCCAATGAGCAGTTCTTC. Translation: CASSPGTSGANEQFF.

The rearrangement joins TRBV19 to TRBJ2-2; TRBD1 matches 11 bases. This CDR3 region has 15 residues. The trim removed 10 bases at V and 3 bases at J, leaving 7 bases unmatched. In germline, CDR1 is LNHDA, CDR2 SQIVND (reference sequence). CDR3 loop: CAIRPGQGDTGELFF. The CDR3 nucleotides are TGTGCCATCCGACCGGGACAGGGGGACACCGGGGAGCTGTTTTTT.

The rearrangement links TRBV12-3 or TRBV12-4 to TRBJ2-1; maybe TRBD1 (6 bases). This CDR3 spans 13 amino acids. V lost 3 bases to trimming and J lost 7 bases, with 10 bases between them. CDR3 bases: TGTGCCAGCAGTTTTGTACAGGGAAATGAGCAGTTCTTC. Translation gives CASSFVQGNEQFF.

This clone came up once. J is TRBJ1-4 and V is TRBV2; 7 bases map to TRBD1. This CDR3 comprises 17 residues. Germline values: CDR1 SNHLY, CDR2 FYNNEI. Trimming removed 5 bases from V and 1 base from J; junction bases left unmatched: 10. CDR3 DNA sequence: TGTGCCAGCAGTTACCTTGGGACAGCTTTAACTAATGAAAAACTGTTTTTT. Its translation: CASSYLGTALTNEKLFF.

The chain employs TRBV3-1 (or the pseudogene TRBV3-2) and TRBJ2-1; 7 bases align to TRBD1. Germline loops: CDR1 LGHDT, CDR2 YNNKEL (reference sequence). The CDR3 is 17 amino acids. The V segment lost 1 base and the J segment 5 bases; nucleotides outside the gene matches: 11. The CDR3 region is CASSQGLLPDRDNEQFF. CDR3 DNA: TGTGCCAGCAGCCAAGGCCTCCTCCCAGACAGGGACAATGAGCAGTTCTTC.

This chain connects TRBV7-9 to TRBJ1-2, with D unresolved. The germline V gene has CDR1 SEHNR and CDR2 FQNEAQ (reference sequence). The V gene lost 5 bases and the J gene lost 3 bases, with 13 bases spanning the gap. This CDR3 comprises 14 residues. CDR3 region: CASSLGPAYYGYTF. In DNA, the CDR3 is TGTGCCAGCAGCCTCGGCCCAGCGTACTATGGCTACACCTTC.

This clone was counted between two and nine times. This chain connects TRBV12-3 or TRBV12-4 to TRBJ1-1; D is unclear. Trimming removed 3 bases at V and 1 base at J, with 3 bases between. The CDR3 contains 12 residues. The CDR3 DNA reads TGTGCCAGCAGTTTGTGGAACACTGAAGCTTTCTTT. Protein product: CASSLWNTEAFF.

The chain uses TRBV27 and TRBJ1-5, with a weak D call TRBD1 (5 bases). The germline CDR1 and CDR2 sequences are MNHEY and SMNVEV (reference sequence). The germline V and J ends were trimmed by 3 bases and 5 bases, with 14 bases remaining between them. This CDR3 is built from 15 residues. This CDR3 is CASSLNGRADQPQHF. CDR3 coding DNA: TGTGCCAGCAGTTTGAATGGCAGGGCCGATCAGCCCCAGCATTTT.

CDR3 region: CASSLPPGVKEETQYF. The CDR3 region has the DNA TGTGCCAGCAGCCTTCCCCCCGGGGTCAAGGAAGAGACCCAGTACTTC. This chain connects TRBV7-6 to TRBJ2-5, with a tentative D call TRBD2 (5 bases). Trimming left V 5 bases short and J 3 bases short, with 19 bases between. The CDR3 loop spans 16 amino acids. Germline CDR1 and CDR2: SGHVS and FNYEAQ.